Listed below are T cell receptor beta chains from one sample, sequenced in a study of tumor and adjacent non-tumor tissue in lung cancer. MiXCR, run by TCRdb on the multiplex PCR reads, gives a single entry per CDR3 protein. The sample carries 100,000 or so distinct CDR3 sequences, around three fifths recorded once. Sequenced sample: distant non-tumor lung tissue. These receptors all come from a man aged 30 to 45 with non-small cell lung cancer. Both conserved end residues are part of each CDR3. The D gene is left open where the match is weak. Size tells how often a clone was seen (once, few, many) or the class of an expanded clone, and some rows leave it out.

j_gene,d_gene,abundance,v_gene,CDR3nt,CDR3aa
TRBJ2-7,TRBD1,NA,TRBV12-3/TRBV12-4,TGTGCCAGCTGTTTACCGGGACAGGGGAGAGAAGAGCAGTACTTC,CASCLPGQGREEQYF
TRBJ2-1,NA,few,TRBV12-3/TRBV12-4,TGTGCCAGTAGGGAAGAGACATGGGACCCCAAAAACAATGAGCAGTTCTTC,CASREETWDPKNNEQFF
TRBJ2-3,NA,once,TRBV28,TGTGCCAGCAACCGCTCCCCGGGGTCAGATACGCAGTATTTT,CASNRSPGSDTQYF
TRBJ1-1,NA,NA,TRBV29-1,TGCAGCGTTGATGAGGGGACTGAAGCTTTCTTC,CSVDEGTEAFF
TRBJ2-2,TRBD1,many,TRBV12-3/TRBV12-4,TGTGCCAGCAGTAAGTGGACAGGGGCCGGGAACACCGGGGAGCTGTTTTTT,CASSKWTGAGNTGELFF
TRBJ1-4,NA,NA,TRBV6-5,TGTACCAGCAGACCCGGTGGCGGGGGGCTGAATGAAAAACTGTTTTTT,CTSRPGGGGLNEKLFF
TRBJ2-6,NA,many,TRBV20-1,TGCAGTGCTAGAGATAGGCGTTCTGGGGCCAACGTCCTGACTTTC,CSARDRRSGANVLTF
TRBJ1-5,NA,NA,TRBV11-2,TGTGCCAGCAGCTTAGCAACAGGTTTCAATCAGCCCCAGCATTTT,CASSLATGFNQPQHF
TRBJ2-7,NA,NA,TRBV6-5,TGTGCCAGCATCATGGGAGTTGGGACAAGGAACTCCTACGAGCTGTACTTC,CASIMGVGTRNSYELYF
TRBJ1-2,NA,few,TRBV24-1,TGTGCCACTTCGACAGCAAACTATGGCTACACCTTC,CATSTANYGYTF
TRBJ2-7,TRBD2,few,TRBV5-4,TGTGCCAGCAGCTTGTCTTTCCAGGGACTAGATTCCTACGAGCAGTACTTC,CASSLSFQGLDSYEQYF
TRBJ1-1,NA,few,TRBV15,TGTGCCACCAGCAGAGACAGCAACACTGAAGCTTTCTTT,CATSRDSNTEAFF
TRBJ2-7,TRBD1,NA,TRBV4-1,TGCGCCAGCAGTCAAGCGACAGGGAGCTCCCACGAGCAGTACTTC,CASSQATGSSHEQYF